This entry features one T cell receptor beta chain sequence. The CDR3 runs to 16 residues. This sample is part of a study of blood T cell repertoires in COVID-19. Study-wide background: Acute and convalescent COVID-19 specimens originated in the United States, Italy and Spain. Sample material is recorded as cDNA or gDNA derived from T cells, B-cell-depleted T cells, or PBMCs.

In the original analysis: Amplification of reference gene primers was used by the study to estimate nucleated cell counts. Generated by immunoSEQ multiplex PCR, the TCRdb table keeps only in-frame clones and is missing some. V and J calls and clone size are as listed in that table; D and trimming were resolved from the DNA. The sample carries fewer than 250,000 clones, around 89% recorded once. The receptor was isolated from a man aged 70-80 years with acute or convalescent COVID-19. The chain employs TRBV21-1 and TRBJ1-1; TRBD1 is the table's D call, not checked against the DNA. TRBV21-1 is a recognized pseudogene. Sequenced input: peripheral blood. The CDR3, as DNA: TGTGCCAGCAGCAGCTTATACAGGGGGCCTGACACTGAAGCTTTCTTT. Translating it yields CASSSLYRGPDTEAFF.